The 32 T cell receptor beta chains reported below all come from one sample, sequenced in a study of blood T cell repertoires in COVID-19. Clones were sequenced by immunoSEQ multiplex PCR, and TCRdb holds only the in-frame ones, with some missing. The repertoire holds a few hundred thousand clones, with 85% to 90% as singletons. The sample comprised peripheral blood. The receptor set was obtained from a woman in her forties or fifties with COVID-19, enrolled during active disease.

The gene calls are TRBV19 and TRBJ2-6; D is perhaps TRBD1 (6 bases). V lost 6 bases, J lost 0 bases, and 12 bases lay in between. This CDR3 is 16 amino acids long. Germline values: CDR1 LNHDA, CDR2 SQIVND (reference sequence). Written as DNA, the CDR3 is TGTGCCAGTAGCCAGGGACAACACTCTGGGGCCAACGTCCTGACTTTC. It translates to CASSQGQHSGANVLTF.

This rearrangement joins TRBV18 to TRBJ2-1, with D maybe TRBD2 (5 bases). This CDR3 has 14 amino acids. V was pared by 3 bases and J by 3 bases, with 9 bases between. The germline V gene encodes CDR1 KGHSH and CDR2 LQKENI. CDR3 sequence: CASSPPGIYNEQFF. Written as DNA, the CDR3 is TGTGCCAGCTCACCGCCGGGAATCTACAATGAGCAGTTCTTC.

This clone was seen a single time. The J gene is TRBJ2-7, the V gene TRBV7-2, with D possibly matching TRBD2 (5 bases). Germline CDR1 reads SGHTA; CDR2 reads FQGNSA. With 5 bases removed from V and 4 bases from J, the gap between germline ends came to 12 bases. The CDR3 loop spans 13 amino acids. CDR3 sequence: CASSLGLLYEQYF. The CDR3 DNA sequence: TGTGCCAGCAGCCTAGGACTTCTATACGAGCAGTACTTC. Variable domain in full (rest from reference TRBV7-2 and TRBJ2-7): GAGVSQSPSNKVTEKGKDVELRCDPISGHTALYWYRQSLGQGLEFLIYFQGNSAPDKSGLPSDRFSAERTGGSVSTLTIQRTQQEDSAVYLCASSLGLLYEQYFGPGTRLTVT.

The chain is built from TRBV21-1 and TRBJ1-4. TRBV21-1 is classified as a pseudogene. The CDR3 covers 16 residues. DNA for the CDR3: TGTGCCAGCATCGGGGGGGGCACAGCAACTAATGAAAAACTGTTTTTT. This encodes CASIGGGTATNEKLFF.

V gene TRBV2 combines with J gene TRBJ2-2; D perhaps matches TRBD1 (6 bases). Germline V gene data show CDR1 as SNHLY and CDR2 as FYNNEI. Trimming shortened V by 6 bases and J by 4 bases, and 6 bases separated the two germline ends. The CDR3 totals 12 residues. CDR3 in amino acids: CASRDSTGELFF. The DNA for the CDR3 is TGTGCCAGCAGGGACAGCACCGGGGAGCTGTTTTTT.

V is TRBV5-4 and J is TRBJ2-2, with D maybe TRBD1 (6 bases). Germline loops: CDR1 SGHNT, CDR2 YYREEE (reference sequence). V was clipped by 6 bases and J by 8 bases, with 11 bases between them. The CDR3 sequence is 12 residues long. CDR3 nucleotides: TGTGCCAGCAACCCGAGGGGGGGGGAGCTGTTTTTT. It yields the protein CASNPRGGELFF.

J is TRBJ2-5 and V is TRBV10-3, with 8 bases that match TRBD1. Per germline, CDR1 ENHRY and CDR2 SYGVKD. The junction had 6 bases not matched to a gene; V was cut back by 0 bases and J by 6 bases. The CDR3 length is 15 residues. CDR3 region: CAISESLDRVKTQYF. The CDR3 coding sequence is TGTGCCATCAGTGAGTCCCTGGACAGGGTGAAGACCCAGTACTTC.

The V call is TRBV4-2, the J call TRBJ2-5; 8 bases are shared with TRBD1. Germline assignment: CDR1 LGHNA and CDR2 YNFKEQ. V lost 2 bases, J lost 5 bases, and 7 bases stayed unmatched. This CDR3 region has 15 residues. The CDR3 loop is CASSQSATGGETQYF. DNA for the CDR3: TGTGCCAGCAGCCAATCAGCTACAGGGGGTGAGACCCAGTACTTC.

The chain combines TRBV18 with TRBJ1-2; D perhaps matches TRBD1 (6 bases). Germline loops: CDR1 KGHSH, CDR2 LQKENI. This CDR3 is 17 amino acids long. The germline V and J ends were trimmed by 8 bases and 5 bases, with 27 bases remaining between them. CDR3 loop: CASHEGVRGAQLYGYTF. CDR3 bases: TGTGCCAGCCACGAAGGAGTCCGGGGGGCGCAGTTATATGGCTACACCTTC.

V gene TRBV7-8 combines with J gene TRBJ2-2; 8 bases line up with TRBD1. V gave up 10 bases and J gave up 5 bases; unmatched junction bases: 6. The germline gives CDR1 SGHVS, CDR2 FQNEAQ. The CDR3 is 13 amino acids. The CDR3 loop is CAIYRGSTGELFF. CDR3 nucleotide sequence: TGTGCCATCTACAGGGGGAGTACCGGGGAGCTGTTTTTT.

This chain links TRBV18 with TRBJ2-7, with TRBD2 identical over 13 bases. The CDR3 length is 16 residues. V lost 3 bases and J lost 6; bases outside the gene matches: 8. The germline gives CDR1 KGHSH, CDR2 LQKENI. The CDR3 here is CASSPAGTSGIVEQYF. The CDR3, as DNA: TGTGCCAGCTCACCCGCCGGGACTAGCGGGATCGTCGAGCAGTACTTC.

The chain has TRBV7-7 and TRBJ2-3; 8 positions match TRBD1. Germline V gene data show CDR1 as SSHAT and CDR2 as FNYEAQ (reference sequence). This CDR3 region has 13 residues. This CDR3 is CAIGQGSTDTQYF. DNA of the CDR3: TGTGCTATAGGACAGGGAAGCACAGATACGCAGTATTTT. The variable domain in full, with the rest retrieved from reference TRBV7-7 and TRBJ2-3, is GAGVSQSPRYKVTKRGQDVTLRCDPISSHATLYWYQQALGQGPEFLTYFNYEAQPDKSGLPSDRFSAERPEGSISTLTIQRTEQRDSAMYRCAIGQGSTDTQYFGPGTRLTVL.

This rearrangement joins TRBV13 to TRBJ2-1, with D perhaps TRBD2 (5 bases). V was clipped by 5 bases and J by 8 bases, with 13 bases between them. Germline CDR1 and CDR2: PRHDT and FYEKMQ (reference sequence). This CDR3 is 13 amino acids long. Written as DNA, the CDR3 is TGTGCCAGCAGCCGGGGTAGCGAGGATGAGCAGTTCTTC. Its translation is CASSRGSEDEQFF.

The J gene is TRBJ2-7, the V gene TRBV19; 7 positions match TRBD1. The CDR3 has 15 amino acids. Germline V gives CDR1 LNHDA, CDR2 SQIVND (reference sequence). Losses at the gene ends were 5 bases for V and 3 bases for J; bases not matched to a gene: 10. CDR3 protein: CASSPLTGDFYEQYF. The CDR3 DNA follows: TGTGCCAGTAGTCCCCTCACAGGGGATTTCTACGAGCAGTACTTC.

The chain combines TRBV7-9 with TRBJ2-1; 8 bases are a match to TRBD2. Germline trimming cut 2 bases from V and 0 bases from J; bases unmatched to any gene: 3. CDR3 length: 16 amino acids. Germline lookup yields CDR1 SEHNR and CDR2 FQNEAQ (reference sequence). The CDR3 nucleotides read TGTGCCAGCAGCTTAATAGCGGGACGCTCCTACAATGAGCAGTTCTTC. It encodes CASSLIAGRSYNEQFF.

The chain links TRBV29-1 to TRBJ2-4, with 10 positions matching TRBD1. CDR3 length: 13 residues. The germline gives CDR1 SQVTM, CDR2 ANQGSEA. V shed 6 bases and J 7 bases; nucleotides not matched to a gene: 6. CDR3 sequence (DNA): TGCAGCGTCCGACAGGGGGCCGGCAACATTCAGTACTTC. It specifies CSVRQGAGNIQYF.

V is TRBV7-2 and J is TRBJ1-5; D uncertain. The CDR3 length is 15 residues. The V and J ends lost 1 base and 0 bases respectively, with 7 bases between them. Germline V gives CDR1 SGHTA, CDR2 FQGNSA. The CDR3 nucleotides read TGTGCCAGCAGCTTAGGAGGGCGTAGCAATCAGCCCCAGCATTTT. Protein product: CASSLGGRSNQPQHF.

V usage is TRBV3-1 (or the pseudogene TRBV3-2) and J usage is TRBJ2-2, with 10 bases matching TRBD2. Trimming cost V 4 bases and J 6 bases; bases outside gene matches: 5. CDR3 length: 15 residues. CDR1 and CDR2 from the germline V gene are LGHDT and YNNKEL (reference sequence). The CDR3 spells CASSPGLALAGELFF. The CDR3 DNA reads TGTGCCAGCAGCCCGGGACTAGCGTTAGCCGGGGAGCTGTTTTTT.

DNA of the CDR3: TGTGCCAGCAGCCCAACACAGGTTCTGAACACTGAAGCTTTCTTT. Protein sequence: CASSPTQVLNTEAFF. This chain connects TRBV2 to TRBJ1-1; D possibly corresponds to TRBD1 (5 bases). Between the trimmed V and J ends, which lost 6 bases and 0 bases, there was a span of 14 bases. CDR3 length: 15 residues. CDR1 is SNHLY and CDR2 is FYNNEI in the germline V gene.

The chain recombines TRBV3-1 (or the pseudogene TRBV3-2) with TRBJ2-3; D gene unclear. The V gene lost 1 base and the J gene lost 5 bases, with 4 bases spanning the gap. The CDR3 covers 12 residues. Germline lookup yields CDR1 LGHDT and CDR2 YNNKEL (reference sequence). The CDR3 DNA is TGTGCCAGCAGCCAAGTTCGAGATACGCAGTATTTT. Translated: CASSQVRDTQYF.

The chain joins TRBV30 to TRBJ1-5; 9 bases line up with TRBD1. The CDR3 is 17 amino acids. Germline CDR1 GTSNPN, CDR2 SVGIG (reference sequence). V lost 5 bases to trimming and J lost 0 bases; unmatched junction nucleotides: 11. CDR3 in amino acids: CAWPGTGTPHSNQPQHF. The CDR3 DNA follows: TGTGCCTGGCCCGGGACAGGGACTCCTCATAGCAATCAGCCCCAGCATTTT.

This chain joins TRBV7-2 and TRBJ2-3; weak D call: TRBD2 (6 bases). Trimming cost V 1 base and J 3 bases, with 17 bases left between them. The germline V gene has CDR1 SGHTA and CDR2 FQGNSA. This CDR3 comprises 17 residues. The CDR3 coding sequence is TGTGCCAGCAGCTTAGTAGCGGTCCAGCCCCAAACAGATACGCAGTATTTT. Protein sequence: CASSLVAVQPQTDTQYF. Full variable domain (outside the CDR3, taken from reference TRBV7-2 and TRBJ2-3): GAGVSQSPSNKVTEKGKDVELRCDPISGHTALYWYRQSLGQGLEFLIYFQGNSAPDKSGLPSDRFSAERTGGSVSTLTIQRTQQEDSAVYLCASSLVAVQPQTDTQYFGPGTRLTVL.

The V gene is TRBV19, the J gene TRBJ1-1; no clear D gene. The V and J ends lost 2 bases and 5 bases respectively, with 9 bases between them. CDR1 is LNHDA and CDR2 is SQIVND in the germline V gene (reference sequence). This CDR3 has 13 residues. The CDR3 spells CASSISPATEAFF. The CDR3 DNA follows: TGTGCCAGTAGTATATCCCCCGCGACTGAAGCTTTCTTT.

The V call is TRBV6-5, the J call TRBJ2-7; weak D call: TRBD2 (5 bases). CDR1 MNHEY and CDR2 SVGAGI come from the germline V gene. This CDR3 region has 13 residues. Deletions cut 0 bases from V and 7 bases from J, with 10 bases between. The chain's CDR3 is CASSYSIGKEQYF. In DNA, the CDR3 is TGTGCCAGCAGTTACTCGATCGGGAAGGAGCAGTACTTC.

The V gene is TRBV7-2, the J gene TRBJ2-1; 7 bases are a match to TRBD2. Trimming removed 1 base from V and 2 bases from J; junction bases left unmatched: 5. The CDR3 contains 16 residues. CDR1 and CDR2 from the germline V gene are SGHTA and FQGNSA. Written as DNA, the CDR3 is TGTGCCAGCAGCTTAGTCCCCGGGACTACCTACAATGAGCAGTTCTTC. Protein product: CASSLVPGTTYNEQFF.

This clone was seen once. The V gene is TRBV7-3, the J gene TRBJ2-5; tentatively, D is TRBD2 (6 bases). Trimming left V 5 bases short and J 5 bases short, with 12 bases between. The germline V gene has CDR1 SGHTA and CDR2 FQGTGA. The CDR3 consists of 13 residues. DNA of the CDR3: TGTGCCAGCAGCCCGCGGGGCTCGGAGACCCAGTACTTC. This gives the protein CASSPRGSETQYF. Using reference TRBV7-3 and TRBJ2-5 for the parts outside the CDR3, the full variable domain is GAGVSQTPSNKVTEKGKYVELRCDPISGHTALYWYRQSLGQGPEFLIYFQGTGAADDSGLPNDRFFAVRPEGSVSTLKIQRTERGDSAVYLCASSPRGSETQYFGPGTRLLVL.

The chain links TRBV10-3 to TRBJ1-1, with TRBD1 matching 7 bases. Losses at the gene ends were 9 bases for V and 4 bases for J; bases not matched to a gene: 17. The CDR3 is made up of 16 amino acids. CDR1 is ENHRY, CDR2 SYGVKD, per germline. The CDR3 protein is CAIRGQGSISGTEAFF. CDR3 nucleotide sequence: TGTGCCATAAGGGGGCAGGGGAGTATCTCGGGCACTGAAGCTTTCTTT.

The chain employs TRBV14 and TRBJ1-2; 9 nucleotides agree with TRBD1. V lost 1 base to trimming and J lost 2 bases; unmatched junction nucleotides: 8. The CDR3 totals 17 residues. The germline V gene has CDR1 SGHDN and CDR2 FVKESK. DNA for the CDR3: TGTGCCAGCAGCCAAGCGGGACAGGGTGGTGGCAACTATGGCTACACCTTC. This translates into CASSQAGQGGGNYGYTF.

The rearrangement uses TRBV5-1 and TRBJ1-4; 10 nucleotides agree with TRBD1. The V gene's germline CDR1 is SGHRS and CDR2 YFSETQ. J gave up 6 bases and V 4 bases, and 3 bases lay outside the gene matches. The CDR3 spans 14 residues. The CDR3 coding sequence is TGCGCCAGCAGCCGGGGACAGGGGTATGAAAAACTGTTTTTT. Encoded protein: CASSRGQGYEKLFF.

The chain uses TRBV18 and TRBJ2-7; 13 bases agree with TRBD2. CDR1 is KGHSH, CDR2 LQKENI, per germline. Trimming removed 5 bases from V and 0 bases from J; junction bases left unmatched: 10. The CDR3 loop spans 18 amino acids. CDR3 nucleotides: TGTGCCAGCTCAAAGGGACTAGCGGGAACCTCGGGCTCCTACGAGCAGTACTTC. Protein product: CASSKGLAGTSGSYEQYF.

The chain couples TRBV5-5 to TRBJ1-4, with 9 bases lining up with TRBD1. This CDR3 comprises 15 residues. Germline values: CDR1 SGHKS, CDR2 YYEKEE (reference sequence). The V and J ends lost 3 bases and 5 bases, in that order; junction bases with no gene match: 5. This CDR3 is CASSSLGTGNEKLFF. In DNA, the CDR3 is TGTGCCAGCAGCTCCCTTGGGACAGGGAATGAAAAACTGTTTTTT.

The V gene is TRBV5-6, the J gene TRBJ2-1; maybe TRBD2 (5 bases). Germline V gene data show CDR1 as SGHDT and CDR2 as YYEEEE. V dropped 1 base and J dropped 0 bases, with 11 bases sitting between them. The CDR3 covers 16 residues. The CDR3 here is CASSLPLGSSYNEQFF. For the CDR3, the DNA is TGTGCCAGCAGCTTGCCCCTAGGGAGCTCCTACAATGAGCAGTTCTTC.